The next 23 T cell receptor beta chains were all read from a single sample in a study of blood T cells in healthy people across ages. A J-beta primer mix and a sample-barcoded 5' primer were used in a second PCR of about 7 to 12 cycles. TCRdb used MiXCR to reprocess the 5' RACE reads, holding one entry per CDR3 protein. The sample yields about 1.6 million distinct CDR3 sequences, 30% to 35% seen once. Sequencing was performed on blood. The receptors originated from a woman aged 30 to 39 in good health.

This clonotype showed up just a few times. V is TRBV7-3 and J is TRBJ2-5; possibly TRBD2 for D (6 bases). V was cut by 2 bases and J by 4 bases, with 14 bases left in between. Germline assignment: CDR1 SGHTA and CDR2 FQGTGA. This CDR3 spans 15 amino acids. The CDR3 here is CASSLFPGVTETQYF. DNA of the CDR3: TGTGCCAGCAGCTTATTCCCGGGAGTAACAGAGACCCAGTACTTC.

This clonotype was found a few times. The gene calls are TRBV12-5 and TRBJ2-5, with 8 bases aligning to TRBD1. Trimming removed 4 bases from V and 1 base from J; junction bases left unmatched: 8. The germline V gene encodes CDR1 LGHNT and CDR2 FRNRAP. CDR3 size: 16 residues. The CDR3 DNA follows: TGTGCTAGTGGTTCCGCTGGACAGGGCTTCCAAGAGACCCAGTACTTC. It codes for CASGSAGQGFQETQYF.

V usage is TRBV20-1 and J usage is TRBJ2-7; 7 bases agree with TRBD2. V was pared by 6 bases and J by 1 base, with 12 bases of the junction left unmatched. Germline V gene sequence: CDR1 DFQATT, CDR2 SNEGSKA (reference sequence). The CDR3 length is 15 residues. In DNA form, the CDR3 reads TGCAGTGCCTTGGGGGGAGGGCCTGAGTCCTACGAGCAGTACTTC. Translating it yields CSALGGGPESYEQYF.

The rearrangement joins TRBV5-1 to TRBJ2-7, with D possibly being TRBD2 (5 bases). Trimming took 2 bases from V and 2 from J, leaving 14 bases between them. There are 15 residues in the CDR3. The germline V gene encodes CDR1 SGHRS and CDR2 YFSETQ. CDR3 amino acids: CASSFGGPTPYEQYF. CDR3 nucleotide sequence: TGCGCCAGCAGCTTTGGAGGACCGACGCCCTACGAGCAGTACTTC. The full variable domain, rest sourced from reference TRBV5-1 and TRBJ2-7, is KAGVTQTPRYLIKTRGQQVTLSCSPISGHRSVSWYQQTPGQGLQFLFEYFSETQRNKGNFPGRFSGRQFSNSRSEMNVSTLELGDSALYLCASSFGGPTPYEQYFGPGTRLTVT.

On this clonotype: One end of the junction is discordant with germline, which a read error may explain. The chain recombines TRBV7-3 with TRBJ2-3, with D possibly being TRBD2 (6 bases). Germline loops: CDR1 SGHTA, CDR2 FQGTGA. This CDR3 has 14 amino acids. DNA of the CDR3: TGTGCCAGCGGCTTAATTGGGGGGACAGATACGCAGTATTTT. Its protein product is CASGLIGGTDTQYF.

This clonotype was observed a few times. The chain couples TRBV4-1 to TRBJ2-7, with D perhaps TRBD2 (6 bases). Germline V lookup: CDR1 MGHRA, CDR2 YSYEKL. The CDR3 is made up of 14 amino acids. V was clipped by 0 bases and J by 2 bases, with 8 bases between them. The CDR3 loop reads CASSQEIAAYEQYF. The CDR3 bases are TGCGCCAGCAGCCAAGAGATAGCGGCCTACGAGCAGTACTTC.

This clonotype has a handful of counts. This CDR3 is CAISPKSGSYNEQFF. The DNA for the CDR3 is TGTGCCATCAGTCCCAAGAGCGGGAGCTACAATGAGCAGTTCTTC. The chain couples TRBV10-3 to TRBJ2-1; TRBD2 agrees at 8 bases. Trimming at V came to 5 bases and at J to 3 bases, leaving 6 bases not matched to a gene. The CDR3 totals 15 residues. The V gene's germline CDR1 is ENHRY and CDR2 SYGVKD.

This clonotype was detected ten times or more. The chain employs TRBV5-1 and TRBJ2-7; TRBD1 aligns across 8 bases. The CDR3 has 13 residues. V was clipped by 3 bases and J by 6 bases; unmatched bases: 5. Germline V gene sequence: CDR1 SGHRS, CDR2 YFSETQ. CDR3 coding DNA: TGCGCCAGCAGCTCCTGGGACAGGCGCGAGCAGTACTTC. Amino acid sequence: CASSSWDRREQYF. Filled out from reference TRBV5-1 and TRBJ2-7, the complete variable domain reads KAGVTQTPRYLIKTRGQQVTLSCSPISGHRSVSWYQQTPGQGLQFLFEYFSETQRNKGNFPGRFSGRQFSNSRSEMNVSTLELGDSALYLCASSSWDRREQYFGPGTRLTVT.

As concerns this clonotype: One end of the junction varies from germline; a read error may be responsible. This chain joins TRBV5-1 and TRBJ1-4, with unresolved D. The CDR3 is made up of 13 amino acids. Germline assignment: CDR1 SGHRS and CDR2 YFSETQ. The CDR3 protein is CASGFYMGEKLFF. The CDR3 DNA reads as TGCGCCAGCGGCTTTTACATGGGTGAAAAACTGTTTTTT.

A few counts support this clonotype. The junction does not match germline at one end; this may be a read error. The CDR3: CAGSLASTGAYEQYF. The CDR3 nucleotides are TGTGCCGGCAGCTTAGCCAGTACAGGAGCCTACGAGCAGTACTTC. V gene TRBV7-2 combines with J gene TRBJ2-7, with D possibly TRBD1 on 5 matching bases. The CDR3 has 15 residues. The germline V gene has CDR1 SGHTA and CDR2 FQGNSA.

This clonotype showed up just a few times. V gene TRBV10-1 combines with J gene TRBJ2-5, with 8 bases aligning to TRBD2. The CDR3 runs 17 residues. Trimming at V came to 6 bases and at J to 2 bases, leaving 14 bases not matched to a gene. Germline-derived CDR1 and CDR2 are WNHNN and SYGVQD (reference sequence). CDR3 region: CASSLGGAGGLQETQYF. The CDR3 nucleotides read TGCGCCAGCAGCCTTGGGGGCGCGGGAGGACTACAAGAGACCCAGTACTTC.

This chain joins TRBV10-3 and TRBJ2-5; 8 nucleotides agree with TRBD2. The J call may be mistaken, given a closer DNA end match to TRBJ2-7. This CDR3 has 12 residues. Looked up from germline, CDR1 is ENHRY and CDR2 is SYGVKD. The CDR3, as DNA: TGTGCCATCAGTGGTGGGACTAGCGAGCAGTACTTC. It is translated as CAISGGTSEQYF.

The rearrangement links TRBV7-8 to TRBJ2-7; no clear D. The V end was cut by 5 bases, the J end by 4 bases, with 15 bases between. The V gene's germline CDR1 is SGHVS and CDR2 FQNEAQ. This CDR3 comprises 14 residues. This CDR3 reads CASSLGRWGYEQYF. CDR3 nucleotides: TGTGCCAGCAGCCTTGGCCGATGGGGATACGAGCAGTACTTC.

The chain carries TRBV20-1 and TRBJ2-1, with 10 bases identical to TRBD2. The germline V gene has CDR1 DFQATT and CDR2 SNEGSKA (reference sequence). V lost 5 bases to trimming and J lost 4 bases; unmatched junction nucleotides: 8. The CDR3 is 15 residues long. In DNA form, the CDR3 reads TGCAGTGCTTGGACAGCGGGGGGGTCTTACAATGAGCAGTTCTTC. Translating it yields CSAWTAGGSYNEQFF.

There are a few counts of this clonotype. The V call is TRBV7-2, the J call TRBJ2-1; no reliable D call. Germline CDR1 and CDR2: SGHTA and FQGNSA. Trimming removed 0 bases at V and 0 bases at J, with 15 bases between. CDR3 length equals 18 residues. DNA for the CDR3: TGTGCCAGCAGCTTAGCCGCACTACCGTCCATCTCCTACAATGAGCAGTTCTTC. This translates into CASSLAALPSISYNEQFF.

V gene TRBV16 combines with J gene TRBJ2-1; a possible D gene is TRBD2 (7 bases). CDR3 size: 14 residues. Germline CDR1 is KGHSY and CDR2 is FQNENV. The ends were cut back, 4 bases at V and 9 bases at J, with 16 bases in the middle. The CDR3 coding sequence is TGTGCCAGCAGCCCCTCGAGGGGGGGCGGTGAGCAGTTCTTC. It specifies CASSPSRGGGEQFF.

This chain uses TRBV29-1 with TRBJ1-1; D is ambiguous. CDR3 size: 15 residues. The V and J ends lost 5 bases and 0 bases respectively, with 16 bases between them. Germline V gene data show CDR1 as SQVTM and CDR2 as ANQGSEA. The CDR3 region is CSVYPPGGLNTEAFF. The CDR3 DNA reads as TGCAGCGTTTATCCTCCTGGCGGACTGAACACTGAAGCTTTCTTT.

The table lists this clonotype with a count of one. This sequence joins TRBV2 and TRBJ2-4; no definite D call. The closer fit of TRBJ2-7 to the DNA end suggests the J call may be wrong. The V gene's germline CDR1 is SNHLY and CDR2 FYNNEI. The CDR3 spans 13 residues. This CDR3 reads CASETRVFYEQYF. In DNA form, the CDR3 reads TGTGCCAGCGAGACCCGGGTTTTCTACGAGCAGTACTTC.

This clonotype was seen only a few times. This chain joins TRBV5-1 and TRBJ2-5; D possibly corresponds to TRBD2 (6 bases). V lost 0 bases and J 7 bases, leaving 10 bases between the germline ends. The CDR3 is 13 residues long. Germline CDR1 and CDR2: SGHRS and YFSETQ. CDR3 sequence (DNA): TGCGCCAGCAGCTTGGAATGGGGAGGGACCCAGTACTTC. Translating gives CASSLEWGGTQYF.

The rearrangement uses TRBV24-1 and TRBJ2-7; 9 bases agree with TRBD1. CDR3 length: 14 amino acids. Looked up from germline, CDR1 is KGHDR and CDR2 is SFDVKD. V was clipped by 3 bases and J by 7 bases; unmatched bases: 6. DNA of the CDR3: TGTGCCACCAGTGATCCCGGGACAGGGAATGAGCAGTACTTC. Amino acid sequence: CATSDPGTGNEQYF.

The rearrangement joins TRBV20-1 to TRBJ2-7, with 7 bases identical to TRBD2. CDR1 and CDR2 from the germline V gene are DFQATT and SNEGSKA (reference sequence). The ends lost 1 base at V and 4 bases at J; junction bases unmatched: 7. The CDR3 spans 14 residues. The CDR3 nucleotides read TGCAGTGCTAGAGGGCGGGGCGGGAGTTACGAGCAGTACTTC. The encoded protein is CSARGRGGSYEQYF.

The genes are TRBV29-1 and TRBJ1-2; D perhaps matches TRBD1 (5 bases). The germline gives CDR1 SQVTM, CDR2 ANQGSEA. CDR3 length equals 15 residues. Trimming left V 7 bases short and J 5 bases short, with 23 bases between. CDR3 region: CSGLGGDRAGYGYTF. CDR3 DNA: TGCAGCGGCTTGGGGGGGGATCGGGCTGGTTATGGCTACACCTTC.

This rearrangement joins TRBV20-1 to TRBJ1-6; 8 bases align to TRBD1. This CDR3 has 16 residues. V gave up 0 bases and J gave up 3 bases; unmatched junction bases: 4. CDR1 DFQATT and CDR2 SNEGSKA come from the germline V gene (reference sequence). Here the CDR3 reads CSARDQGANYNSPLHF. CDR3 in DNA: TGCAGTGCTAGAGACCAGGGGGCAAACTATAATTCACCCCTCCACTTT.